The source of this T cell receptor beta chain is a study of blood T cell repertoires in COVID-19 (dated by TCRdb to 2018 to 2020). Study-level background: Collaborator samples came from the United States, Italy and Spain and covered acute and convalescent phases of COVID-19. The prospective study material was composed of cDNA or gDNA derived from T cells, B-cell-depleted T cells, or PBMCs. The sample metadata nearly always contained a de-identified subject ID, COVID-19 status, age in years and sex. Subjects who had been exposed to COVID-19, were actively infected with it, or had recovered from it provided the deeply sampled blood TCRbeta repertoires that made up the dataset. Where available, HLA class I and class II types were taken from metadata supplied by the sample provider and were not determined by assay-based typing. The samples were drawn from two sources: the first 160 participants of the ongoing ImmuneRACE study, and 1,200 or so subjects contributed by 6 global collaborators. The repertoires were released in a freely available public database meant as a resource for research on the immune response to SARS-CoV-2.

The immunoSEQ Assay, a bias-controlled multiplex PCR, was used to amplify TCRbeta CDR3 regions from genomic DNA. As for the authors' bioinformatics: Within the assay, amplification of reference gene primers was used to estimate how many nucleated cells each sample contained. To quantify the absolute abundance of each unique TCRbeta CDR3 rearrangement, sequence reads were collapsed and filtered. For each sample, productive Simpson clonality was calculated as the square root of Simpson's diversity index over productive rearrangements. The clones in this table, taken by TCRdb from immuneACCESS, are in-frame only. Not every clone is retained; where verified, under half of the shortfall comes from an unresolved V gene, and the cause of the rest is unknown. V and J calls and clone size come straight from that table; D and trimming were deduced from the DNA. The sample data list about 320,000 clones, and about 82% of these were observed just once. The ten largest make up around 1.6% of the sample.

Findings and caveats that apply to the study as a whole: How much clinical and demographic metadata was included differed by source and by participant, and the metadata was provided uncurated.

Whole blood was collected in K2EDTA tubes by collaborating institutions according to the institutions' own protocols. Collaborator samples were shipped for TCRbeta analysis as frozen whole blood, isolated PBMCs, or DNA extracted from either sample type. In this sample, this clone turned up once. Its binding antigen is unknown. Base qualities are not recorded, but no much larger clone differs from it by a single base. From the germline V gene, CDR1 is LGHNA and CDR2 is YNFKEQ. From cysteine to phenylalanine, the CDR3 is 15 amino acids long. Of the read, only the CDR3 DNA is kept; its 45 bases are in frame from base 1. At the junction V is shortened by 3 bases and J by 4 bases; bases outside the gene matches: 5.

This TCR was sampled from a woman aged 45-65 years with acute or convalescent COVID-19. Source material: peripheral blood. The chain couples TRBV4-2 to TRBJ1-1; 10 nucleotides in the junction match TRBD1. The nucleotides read TGTGCCAGCAGCCAGGAGACAGGGGGCGGCACTGAAGCTTTCTTT. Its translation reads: CASSQETGGGTEAFF.